This TCR beta chain was retrieved from a study of OX40 agonist ivuxolimab in advanced cancers. A note on the overall study: Ivuxolimab was an agonistic, fully human IgG2 monoclonal antibody directed against OX40 (CD134), a costimulatory receptor. Of the 50 to 55 dose-escalation patients, hepatocellular carcinoma was present in about 20, melanoma in approximately 15, renal cell carcinoma in 9 and head and neck cancer in 9. The purpose of peripheral TCRbeta sequencing was to test whether ivuxolimab changed TCR sequence diversity and led to clonal T-cell expansion. Partial responses occurred in three dose-escalation patients, of whom one had hepatocellular carcinoma and two had cutaneous melanoma. In the dose-escalation cohort, 75% to 85% of patients were male, and the mean age was roughly 56 years with a range of roughly 20 to 80. Intravenous ivuxolimab was administered to patients every 2 weeks at six dose levels: 0.01, 0.1, 0.3, 1.5, 3 and 10 mg/kg. Patients were allowed to have had prior anti-PD-1, anti-PD-L1 or anti-CTLA-4 therapy, and around 40% of the dose-escalation patients had previously received checkpoint inhibitors. The monotherapy dose-escalation portion (N ≈ 52 patients) of the phase I ivuxolimab trial is reported in the paper. Study-wide findings and limitations: On average, CD8+ T cells showed more expanded clones than CD4+ T cells after ivuxolimab. At doses from 0.1 to 3.0 mg/kg, clonal expansion was seen in both CD4+ and CD8+ blood T cells between baseline and week 6. The antigen specificity of the peripheral T cells that underwent clonal expansion was not determined. In partial responders in the 0.1-3.0 mg/kg groups, normalized peripheral clonal expansion was found to be among the lowest, especially among CD8+ T cells. Low levels of normalized T-cell clonal expansion were also seen in some patients who did not respond.

Genomic DNA was extracted from sorted cells for sequencing of the TCRbeta CDR3 region. The immunoSEQ Assay was used for sequencing of TCRbeta CDR3 regions. TCRdb stores this immuneACCESS table with in-frame sequences only. Part of the clones is absent; in the studies checked, under half of the shortfall reflects unresolved V genes, and no reason is known for the rest. Within this sample are around 95,000 clones, with less than 95% of them counted one time only. The ten largest clones capture about 0.51% of the sample. Turning to this clone: Its target antigen remains unknown. Within one base of it there is no much larger clone, and no base qualities were kept.

The trial excluded patients who had a history of autoimmune disease or were on systemic immunosuppression. In every dose cohort, peripheral blood was drawn for TCR sequencing at baseline, cycle 4 day 1, and cycle 7 day 1. Samples were obtained from an open-label, multicenter, first-in-human phase I dose-escalation trial of ivuxolimab. The trial enrolled adults with locally advanced or metastatic head and neck squamous cell, hepatocellular, melanoma or renal cell carcinoma. CD4+ and CD8+ T cells were sorted separately from peripheral blood before TCR sequencing. Spanning cysteine to phenylalanine, the CDR3 consists of 14 amino acids. CDR3 DNA only is kept here, 42 bases in frame from base 1. Via the germline V gene, CDR1 is MNHNS and CDR2 SASEGT. Deletion took 6 bases off V and 0 bases off J, with a span of 11 bases between the germline ends.

The sample in question was CD4+ or CD8+ T cells sorted from blood, obtained in a trial of the OX40 agonist ivuxolimab. The chain employs TRBV6-1 and TRBJ1-1; the D gene is perhaps TRBD1, from 5 matching bases. This receptor was identified in an adult with an advanced solid tumor such as melanoma, head and neck, liver or kidney cancer. The CDR3 protein: CASRPGPMNTEAFF. The DNA is TGTGCCAGCAGGCCGGGGCCTATGAACACTGAAGCTTTCTTT.